The present T cell receptor (beta chain) was sequenced within a study of T-cell reconstitution after alpha-beta-depleted transplantation in children. This clonotype was observed many times. Its antigen remains unknown. Findings and caveats of the study: Expanded graft clones, several hundred of them, were reportedly the source of alpha-beta T cells about two months after transplant. Certain patients had high TCRbeta diversity at day 60, and it came from recipient T cells and thymic progenitors that survived.

Germline V gene data show CDR1 as ENHRY and CDR2 as SYGVKD. CDR3 length: 14 residues. The V segment lost 5 bases and the J segment 0 bases; nucleotides outside the gene matches: 4. TCRbeta library preparation incorporated unique molecular identifiers. In TCRdb, the PCR reads were re-called with MiXCR into one record per CDR3 protein. Seen here are approximately 240,000 distinct CDR3 sequences, approximately 10% observed once, and the top ten hold approximately 30%. Source: PBMCs, taken before TCRalphabeta/CD19-depleted stem cell transplant. The receptor's source is a child under two years old with acute myeloid leukemia, due to receive a stem cell transplant. The genes are TRBV10-3 and TRBJ2-7; 7 bases are a match to TRBD2. CDR3 in DNA: TGTGCCATCAGTTGGGAGGGGAGCTCCTACGAGCAGTACTTC. Translation gives CAISWEGSSYEQYF.